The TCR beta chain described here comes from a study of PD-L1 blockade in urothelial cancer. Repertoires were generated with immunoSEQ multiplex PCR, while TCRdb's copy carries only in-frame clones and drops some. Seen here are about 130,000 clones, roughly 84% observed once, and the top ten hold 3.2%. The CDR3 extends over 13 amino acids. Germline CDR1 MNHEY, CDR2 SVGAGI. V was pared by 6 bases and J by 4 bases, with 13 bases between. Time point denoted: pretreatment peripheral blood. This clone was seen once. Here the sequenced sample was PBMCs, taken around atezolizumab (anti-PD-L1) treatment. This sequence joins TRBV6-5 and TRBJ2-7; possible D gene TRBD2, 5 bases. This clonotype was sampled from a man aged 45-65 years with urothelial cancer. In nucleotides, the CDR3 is TGTGCCAGCAGACGGGAAACCCCATACGAGCAGTACTTC. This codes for CASRRETPYEQYF.